Only a few counts were recorded for the clone carrying this T cell receptor beta chain. Its matching antigen is unknown. This record comes from a study of neurological immune-mediated disorders. Notes on the study in general: HTLV-1-associated myelopathy ranked highest for TCR clonal expansion and multiple sclerosis lowest, beneath healthy controls.

MiXCR, applied by TCRdb to the 5' RACE reads, yields one record per CDR3 protein. The sample yields more than 13,000 distinct CDR3 sequences, roughly 7% seen once. V was clipped by 2 bases and J by 6 bases; unmatched bases: 13. CDR1 is MGHDK and CDR2 is SYGVNS in the germline V gene. The CDR3 totals 17 residues. The sequence was obtained from a woman aged 35 to 49 in good health. J is TRBJ2-1 and V is TRBV25-1, with TRBD1 identical over 7 bases. Sequenced: CD8+ T cells from blood. DNA of the CDR3: TGTGCCAGCAGTGAAACCCCGGACAGGAGCCCTTTCAATGAGCAGTTCTTC. Its protein is CASSETPDRSPFNEQFF.